This is a list of T cell receptor beta chains from one sample in a study of T cell repertoires in cytomegalovirus infection. These TCRs are of unknown antigen specificity. TCRdb processed the reads anew with MiXCR; each CDR3 protein has one entry. The sample lists about 130,000 distinct CDR3 sequences, 24% occurring once. Sequencing was performed on PBMCs, sequenced either directly or after in vitro stimulation (not recorded which). Source of these receptors: a human donor in good health (CMV status not recorded). Some clones in this sample may be carry-over from other donors' samples. The CDR3 runs from the conserved cysteine through the conserved F or W. Fields, in order: J gene, V gene, clone size, D gene, CDR3 DNA, CDR3 protein. A D gene is named only where the DNA matches it firmly. Part of the rows lack a size; the others show once, few, many or a class for expanded clones.

TRBJ2-2,TRBV15,-,TRBD2,TGTGCCACCAGCAGGGGACTAGGTAACACCGGGGAGCTGTTTTTT,CATSRGLGNTGELFF
TRBJ2-5,TRBV6-2/TRBV6-3,few,-,TGTGCCAGCAGTTACTCTGCCAACCAAGAGACCCAGTACTTC,CASSYSANQETQYF
TRBJ1-2,TRBV7-3,-,-,TGTGCCAGCAGCGCGGTCCCAGGGAATGGCTACACCTTC,CASSAVPGNGYTF
TRBJ1-6,TRBV4-3,-,-,TGCGCCAGCAGCCCCTATTCCGACACGCGGAGGGATTCACCCCTCCACTTT,CASSPYSDTRRDSPLHF
TRBJ1-1,TRBV12-3/TRBV12-4,many,TRBD1,TGTGCCAGCAGATCCCAATGGACAGGGGGCGTTTTGAACACTGAAGCTTTCTTT,CASRSQWTGGVLNTEAFF
TRBJ2-1,TRBV10-1,-,TRBD2,TGCGCCAGCAGTGAGTCTCCGGGTAGCGGGGATCTTAGCTCCTACAATGAGCAGTTCTTC,CASSESPGSGDLSSYNEQFF
TRBJ2-3,TRBV12-3/TRBV12-4,-,-,TGTGCCAGCAGTCCCGGGACCTGGTTTTCTAGCACAGATACGCAGTATTTT,CASSPGTWFSSTDTQYF
TRBJ2-1,TRBV19,-,TRBD2,TGTGCCAGTAGTGTCCTGGGACTAGCGAAGGACAATGAGCAGTTCTTC,CASSVLGLAKDNEQFF
TRBJ2-1,TRBV6-4,few,-,TGTGCCAGCAGTGACTCCCATCCGGGCCTGGGGAACAATGAGCAGTTCTTC,CASSDSHPGLGNNEQFF
TRBJ2-1,TRBV19,-,-,TGTGCCAGTAGTGCCCTCCTAGCTTTTGAGCAGTTCTTC,CASSALLAFEQFF
TRBJ1-5,TRBV27,many,-,TGTGCCAGCACCGCAGACAGATATCAGCCCCAGCATTTT,CASTADRYQPQHF
TRBJ2-6,TRBV9,few,-,TGTGCCAGCAGCGTAACGTTTGAACGGATCTCTGGGGCCAACGTCCTGACTTTC,CASSVTFERISGANVLTF
TRBJ1-1,TRBV28,-,-,TGTGCCAGCAGTTTATTACGGGAACATGCTTTCTTT,CASSLLREHAFF
TRBJ2-7,TRBV29-1,-,-,TGCAGCGTTCGACCACCAAGGGGGTCTGACTCGTACGAGCAGTACTTC,CSVRPPRGSDSYEQYF
TRBJ2-7,TRBV7-2,many,TRBD1,TGTGCCAGCAGCCCCTCTCCAGGGACAGGGCCCTCCTACGAGCAGTACTTC,CASSPSPGTGPSYEQYF
TRBJ2-4,TRBV19,-,TRBD1,TGTGCCAGTAGCCAAGGGACAGCACAAAACATTCAGTACTTC,CASSQGTAQNIQYF
TRBJ2-2,TRBV7-9,-,-,TGTGCCAGCAGCTTCCAGGGATCCGGGGAGCTGTTTTTT,CASSFQGSGELFF
TRBJ1-4,TRBV7-9,-,-,TGTGCCAGCAGCTTAGTCCCCGACGCGCGGGGAAATGAAAAACTGTTTTTT,CASSLVPDARGNEKLFF
TRBJ2-7,TRBV28,few,-,TGTGCCAGCAGCTTACCCCTATACGAGCAGTACTTC,CASSLPLYEQYF
TRBJ1-6,TRBV28,few,TRBD1,TGTGCCAGTGACGATGGACAGGGATATTCACCCCTCCACTTT,CASDDGQGYSPLHF
TRBJ1-2,TRBV20-1,-,-,TGCAGTGCTTCCCCAAGGACGAAAAACTATGGCTACACCTTC,CSASPRTKNYGYTF
TRBJ1-2,TRBV12-3/TRBV12-4,-,-,TGTGCCAGCAGTTTTTTGGCGCAGGGAAATGGCTACACCTTC,CASSFLAQGNGYTF
TRBJ2-1,TRBV3-1,few,-,TGTGCCAGCAGCCAATCACAGGGAAAAGACAATGAGCAGTTCTTC,CASSQSQGKDNEQFF
TRBJ2-3,TRBV19,few,-,TGTGCCAGTAGTATTGGACTGAACACAGATACGCAGTATTTT,CASSIGLNTDTQYF
TRBJ2-2,TRBV20-1,-,TRBD2,TGCAGTGCTAGCACACTAGCGGGAGGCAGCCACACCGGGGAGCTGTTTTTT,CSASTLAGGSHTGELFF
TRBJ2-3,TRBV4-1,-,-,TGCGCCAGCAGCCCCCAGGGGGTGGGACTCACAGATACGCAGTATTTT,CASSPQGVGLTDTQYF
TRBJ1-2,TRBV5-1,few,-,TGCGCCAGCAGCCCATCAGGGTCCTATGGCTACACCTTC,CASSPSGSYGYTF
TRBJ2-6,TRBV7-6,many,-,TGTGCCAGCGGAGGCGGGACCGGGGCCAACGTCCTGACTTTC,CASGGGTGANVLTF
TRBJ1-6,TRBV28,-,-,TGTGCCAGCAGTCCCCCACTGGGACTTCTACTCCACTTT,CASSPPLGLLLHF
TRBJ2-2,TRBV12-3/TRBV12-4,few,-,TGTGCCAGCAGCCTCCGAAGGATCACCGGGGAGCTGTTTTTT,CASSLRRITGELFF
TRBJ2-2,TRBV14,few,-,TGTGCCAGCAGCCAAATCTGGGACAAGAACACCGGGGAGCTGTTTTTT,CASSQIWDKNTGELFF
TRBJ2-4,TRBV18,few,TRBD1,TGTGCCAGCTCACCGTCCGGGACAGAAAACATTCAGTACTTC,CASSPSGTENIQYF
TRBJ2-3,TRBV7-9,few,TRBD2,TGTGCCAGCAGTTTCCCGGGACTAGCAGCTGATACGCAGTATTTT,CASSFPGLAADTQYF
TRBJ2-1,TRBV19,many,-,TGTGCCAGTAGTATAGAATCCATCCTACCTTACAATGAGCAGTTCTTC,CASSIESILPYNEQFF
TRBJ2-1,TRBV4-1,once,TRBD1,TGCGCCAGCAGCCAAACCCCCGACAGGGTCTCCTACAATGAGCAGTTCTTC,CASSQTPDRVSYNEQFF
TRBJ2-1,TRBV27,-,-,TGTGCCAGCAGTTTTCAGAACAGAAACAATGAGCAGTTCTTC,CASSFQNRNNEQFF
TRBJ2-7,TRBV7-9,few,TRBD1,TGTGCCAGCAGCTTTTCTACAGGGGACTCCTACGAGCAGTACTTC,CASSFSTGDSYEQYF
TRBJ1-1,TRBV7-9,many,TRBD1,TGTGCCAGCAGCTTACTCCGGACAGGCGGTGAAGCTTTCTTT,CASSLLRTGGEAFF
TRBJ2-3,TRBV7-9,few,-,TGTGCCAGCAGCTCTCCTCTCGCGGAATACACAGATACGCAGTATTTT,CASSSPLAEYTDTQYF
TRBJ1-5,TRBV28,few,-,TGTGCCAGCAGTTTCGGGCAGTTGAGCAATCAGCCCCAGCATTTT,CASSFGQLSNQPQHF
TRBJ1-5,TRBV2,-,-,TGTGCCAGCAAACCGGGACGCAATCAGCCCCAGCATTTT,CASKPGRNQPQHF
TRBJ2-7,TRBV7-2,many,-,TGTGCCAGCAGCACAGACCCGGGACGGACACTTTACGAGCAGTACTTC,CASSTDPGRTLYEQYF
TRBJ2-5,TRBV7-2,many,-,TGTGCCAGCAGCTCGGAGGAAGAAGAGACCCAGTACTTC,CASSSEEEETQYF
TRBJ2-3,TRBV7-2,many,-,TGTGCCAGCAGCCGCCCCGGGCGCACCACAGATACGCAGTATTTT,CASSRPGRTTDTQYF
TRBJ1-4,TRBV7-2,many,-,TGTGCCAGCAGCTTCCAGGACGGAGATGAAAAACTGTTTTTT,CASSFQDGDEKLFF
TRBJ2-6,TRBV19,-,TRBD1,TGTGCCAGTAGCCTCCGGGACAGGGGCTCTGGGGCCAACGTCCTGACTTTC,CASSLRDRGSGANVLTF
TRBJ1-2,TRBV12-3/TRBV12-4,-,-,TGTGCCAGCAGCCCCAGGCCGCAGCTCCTCTATGGCTACACCTTC,CASSPRPQLLYGYTF
TRBJ1-1,TRBV7-8,many,-,TGTGCCAGCTCCGACTCGGACGGCTCGGCTTGGGCTGAAGCTTTCTTT,CASSDSDGSAWAEAFF
TRBJ2-1,TRBV28,-,-,TGTGCCAGCAGTTTATGGGGCGGGTCCGACAATGAGCAGTTCTTC,CASSLWGGSDNEQFF
TRBJ2-5,TRBV7-2,-,-,TGTGCCAGCAGCTTCCGGGGGTTGGAGACCCAGTACTTC,CASSFRGLETQYF
TRBJ2-1,TRBV27,few,TRBD2,TGTGCCAGCAGTTCGAGCGGGAGTAGGTACAATGAGCAGTTCTTC,CASSSSGSRYNEQFF
TRBJ1-1,TRBV19,few,-,TGTGCCAGTATGCAGGGCATCACTGAAGCTTTCTTT,CASMQGITEAFF
TRBJ2-1,TRBV11-2,-,TRBD2,TGTGCCAGCAGCCGTCTTGTGGGAGGGCCTAAAAATGAGCAGTTCTTC,CASSRLVGGPKNEQFF
TRBJ2-7,TRBV5-1,few,-,TGCGCCAGCAGCTTGGACCGTCGCTACGAGCAGTACTTC,CASSLDRRYEQYF
TRBJ2-5,TRBV19,few,TRBD1,TGTGCCAGTAGTGCGGACAGGGGCCCTCCCAGAGGGACCCAGTACTTC,CASSADRGPPRGTQYF
TRBJ2-2,TRBV29-1,-,-,TGCAGCGTTAGGGTAGTATCCGGGGAGCTGTTTTTT,CSVRVVSGELFF
TRBJ2-7,TRBV14,few,TRBD1,TGTGCCAGCAGCCAATCAGGGGGTCTGAGTACCTACGAGCAGTACTTC,CASSQSGGLSTYEQYF
TRBJ1-5,TRBV6-2/TRBV6-3,few,-,TGTGCCAGCAGCCCCGGGGCAGGACGACGAGGGAATCAGCCCCAGCATTTT,CASSPGAGRRGNQPQHF
TRBJ1-1,TRBV7-9,many,-,TGTGCCAGCAGCTTAGGTGCTATGAACACTGAAGCTTTCTTT,CASSLGAMNTEAFF